Following are 24 T cell receptor beta chains from one sample sequenced in a study of T-cell memory formation after mild COVID-19. Each CDR3 protein gets one entry after TCRdb re-called the 5' RACE reads with MiXCR. In the table there are approximately 340,000 distinct CDR3 sequences, 10% to 15% of which are singletons. Sequences were obtained from PBMCs or a T cell subset sorted from them (not recorded which). Source of these receptors: a man aged 18 to 30 who had mild COVID-19 (a few samples of this study predate the infection). Cell type and time point are not known.

This clonotype was counted ten times or more. The rearrangement joins TRBV5-5 to TRBJ2-1; D ambiguous. The V end was cut by 0 bases, the J end by 2 bases, with 0 bases between. CDR3 size: 12 residues. Per the germline V gene, CDR1 is SGHKS and CDR2 is YYEKEE (reference sequence). In DNA, the CDR3 is TGTGCCAGCAGCTTGGCCTACAATGAGCAGTTCTTC. Translated, it gives CASSLAYNEQFF.

This clonotype turned up a few times. The CDR3 loop reads CASRGQSNSGNTIYF. The CDR3 nucleotides read TGTGCCAGCAGGGGACAGTCCAACTCTGGAAACACCATATATTTT. J is TRBJ1-3 and V is TRBV6-5; TRBD1 agrees at 7 bases. With 6 bases clipped from V and 0 bases from J, the junction kept 5 bases outside the gene matches. Germline V gene lookup returns CDR1 MNHEY and CDR2 SVGAGI. The length of the CDR3 is 15 residues.

The genes are TRBV19 and TRBJ1-5; D not certain. Germline CDR1 LNHDA, CDR2 SQIVND (reference sequence). CDR3 size: 14 residues. The V end lost 4 bases, the J end lost 2 bases, and 9 bases lay between the germline ends. The CDR3 DNA sequence: TGTGCCAGTAGTAGCAGGAACCGCAATCAGCCCCAGCATTTT. This sequence encodes CASSSRNRNQPQHF.

The sample holds a few counts of this clonotype. The chain recombines TRBV13 with TRBJ2-3, with 10 bases fitting TRBD1. V was pared by 5 bases and J by 6 bases, with 14 bases of the junction left unmatched. Germline V gene sequence: CDR1 PRHDT, CDR2 FYEKMQ (reference sequence). There are 17 residues in the CDR3. In nucleotides, the CDR3 is TGTGCCAGCAGCCTACTGGAGGGGACAGGGGCCCCGGATACGCAGTATTTT. It codes for CASSLLEGTGAPDTQYF.

This clonotype has a handful of counts. The chain employs TRBV11-1 and TRBJ2-1; no clear D. In germline, CDR1 is SGHAT, CDR2 FQDESV (reference sequence). Trimming shortened V by 5 bases and J by 5 bases, and 10 bases separated the two germline ends. The CDR3 runs 13 residues. The CDR3 nucleotides are TGTGCCAGCAGCCTCGCTCTCGACAATGAGCAGTTCTTC. Protein sequence: CASSLALDNEQFF.

This clonotype was picked up a small number of times. The V call is TRBV21-1, the J call TRBJ2-2; the table's D call, TRBD1, was not checked against the DNA. TRBV21-1 counts as a pseudogene. The CDR3 sequence is 15 residues long. The CDR3 sequence: CASSNLTGGPGELFF. The DNA for the CDR3 is TGTGCCAGCAGCAACCTGACAGGGGGCCCCGGGGAGCTGTTTTTT.

The V call is TRBV7-2, the J call TRBJ1-5; TRBD1 agrees at 7 bases. CDR1 SGHTA and CDR2 FQGNSA come from the germline V gene. Trimming removed 1 base from V and 1 base from J; junction bases left unmatched: 1. The CDR3 is 15 residues long. The CDR3 DNA sequence: TGTGCCAGCAGCTTAGAGGGACAGAGCAATCAGCCCCAGCATTTT. Translation gives CASSLEGQSNQPQHF.

The chain has TRBV11-2 and TRBJ2-7; TRBD1 aligns across 8 bases. The J segment lost 2 bases and the V segment lost 5 bases, leaving 5 bases of the junction unmatched. Germline CDR1 SGHAT, CDR2 FQNNGV. This CDR3 contains 14 residues. The CDR3 sequence: CASSLGTGTYEQYV. The CDR3 nucleotides read TGTGCCAGCAGCCTCGGGACAGGAACCTACGAGCAGTACGTC.

This chain joins TRBV12-3 or TRBV12-4 and TRBJ2-7; a possible D gene is TRBD2 (6 bases). Trimming removed 5 bases at V and 5 bases at J, with 10 bases between. The CDR3 runs to 12 residues. The CDR3 bases are TGTGCCAGCAGTACTAGCCGCCACGAGCAGTACTTC. Translating gives CASSTSRHEQYF.

This clonotype was counted between two and nine times. The chain carries TRBV3-1 and TRBJ2-1; no reliable D call. Germline V CDR1 and CDR2: LGHDT, YNNKEL (reference sequence). There are 15 residues in the CDR3. V was cut by 5 bases and J by 2 bases, with 13 bases left in between. For the CDR3, the DNA is TGTGCCAGCAGCTTAAGCAGTCTCGCCTACAATGAGCAGTTCTTC. Its protein is CASSLSSLAYNEQFF.

This clonotype was detected only a few times. The chain is built from TRBV5-1 and TRBJ1-1; the match to TRBD1 covers 8 bases. The CDR3 is 16 residues long. Germline V gene sequence: CDR1 SGHRS, CDR2 YFSETQ. Germline trimming cut 1 base from V and 3 bases from J; bases unmatched to any gene: 8. DNA for the CDR3: TGCGCCAGCAGCTTGTTGGGACAGGCACGATACACTGAAGCTTTCTTT. This sequence encodes CASSLLGQARYTEAFF. Looking up the rest from reference TRBV5-1 and TRBJ1-1 gives the full variable domain: KAGVTQTPRYLIKTRGQQVTLSCSPISGHRSVSWYQQTPGQGLQFLFEYFSETQRNKGNFPGRFSGRQFSNSRSEMNVSTLELGDSALYLCASSLLGQARYTEAFFGQGTRLTVV.

This clonotype was recorded a few times. The chain carries TRBV5-1 and TRBJ2-3; D remains unclear. The CDR3 length is 13 residues. Germline V gives CDR1 SGHRS, CDR2 YFSETQ. V was cut by 7 bases and J by 0 bases, with 9 bases left in between. CDR3 in DNA: TGCGCCAGCGGGTGGTCTAGCACAGATACGCAGTATTTT. Its protein product is CASGWSSTDTQYF.

This rearrangement joins TRBV15 to TRBJ2-5, with D unresolved. Germline lookup yields CDR1 LNHNV and CDR2 YYDKDF (reference sequence). The CDR3 covers 15 residues. V shed 1 base and J shed 0 bases, with 9 bases lying between them. The CDR3: CATSRAVGYQETQYF. CDR3 sequence (DNA): TGTGCCACCAGCAGAGCGGTGGGGTACCAAGAGACCCAGTACTTC.

The chain is built from TRBV5-1 and TRBJ2-1, with 8 bases lining up with TRBD1. The CDR3 sequence is 16 residues long. With V trimmed by 4 bases and J by 2 bases, 8 bases remained unmatched. From germline, CDR1 is SGHRS and CDR2 YFSETQ. This CDR3 is CASSPRAGQAYNEQFF. CDR3 in DNA: TGCGCCAGCAGCCCTCGGGCGGGACAGGCCTACAATGAGCAGTTCTTC.

This sequence joins TRBV5-1 and TRBJ1-4; 12 nucleotides agree with TRBD1. Germline-derived CDR1 and CDR2 are SGHRS and YFSETQ. Unmatched junction bases numbered 13, after V lost 4 bases and J lost 6 bases. The CDR3 is made up of 18 amino acids. CDR3: CASSIHGTGGVKDEKLFF. The CDR3 DNA is TGCGCCAGCAGCATACACGGGACAGGGGGCGTAAAAGATGAAAAACTGTTTTTT. The variable domain in full, with the rest retrieved from reference TRBV5-1 and TRBJ1-4, is KAGVTQTPRYLIKTRGQQVTLSCSPISGHRSVSWYQQTPGQGLQFLFEYFSETQRNKGNFPGRFSGRQFSNSRSEMNVSTLELGDSALYLCASSIHGTGGVKDEKLFFGSGTQLSVL.

This clonotype was recorded a few times. The rearrangement links TRBV10-3 to TRBJ2-5; a possible D gene is TRBD1 (6 bases). Looked up from germline, CDR1 is ENHRY and CDR2 is SYGVKD. V dropped 8 bases and J dropped 3 bases, with 10 bases sitting between them. The CDR3 runs to 12 residues. The CDR3 bases are TGTGCCATCGCATACAGGGAAGAGACCCAGTACTTC. Amino acids: CAIAYREETQYF.

This clonotype was found a few times. CDR3 nucleotide sequence: TGTGCCAGCAGCGTCTTCTCCGGGCAAAAAGCTTTCTTT. Protein product: CASSVFSGQKAFF. The chain couples TRBV7-2 to TRBJ1-1; D is uncertain. The germline V gene encodes CDR1 SGHTA and CDR2 FQGNSA. CDR3 length: 13 residues. The V and J ends lost 5 bases and 9 bases respectively, with 16 bases between them.

The V and J genes are TRBV7-2 and TRBJ2-5, with TRBD2 matching over 7 bases. V shed 4 bases, J shed 5 bases, and the junction held 10 bases outside the gene matches. The CDR3 consists of 15 residues. Germline V gives CDR1 SGHTA, CDR2 FQGNSA. CDR3 amino acids: CASSSWEGIGETQYF. For the CDR3, the DNA is TGTGCCAGCAGCTCCTGGGAGGGAATTGGGGAGACCCAGTACTTC.

The table lists this clonotype with a few counts. The V call is TRBV29-1, the J call TRBJ1-5, with 7 nucleotides matching TRBD1. From germline, CDR1 is SQVTM and CDR2 ANQGSEA. The CDR3 covers 13 residues. V trimming: 5 bases; J trimming: 5 bases; junction bases outside the gene matches: 6. DNA of the CDR3: TGCAGCGTTCGGGGACAGCCCGATCAGCCCCAGCATTTT. Its protein product is CSVRGQPDQPQHF.

In its sample, this clonotype was seen a few times. The chain recombines TRBV9 with TRBJ1-6; D unclear. Germline V lookup: CDR1 SGDLS, CDR2 YYNGEE. This CDR3 is built from 14 residues. With 4 bases removed from V and 6 bases from J, the gap between germline ends came to 11 bases. In nucleotides, the CDR3 is TGTGCCAGCAGCCCCTACGATAGTAATTCACCCCTCCACTTT. Its translation: CASSPYDSNSPLHF.

This clonotype was observed a handful of times. V usage is TRBV10-3 and J usage is TRBJ2-1, with D perhaps matching TRBD2 (5 bases). The V gene lost 0 bases and the J gene lost 5 bases, with 14 bases spanning the gap. The CDR3 contains 16 residues. Germline CDR1 and CDR2: ENHRY and SYGVKD. The CDR3 sequence: CAISESLATGNNEQFF. The DNA of the CDR3 is TGTGCCATCAGTGAGTCGTTAGCGACGGGTAACAATGAGCAGTTCTTC.

There are a few counts of this clonotype. DNA of the CDR3: TGTGCCAGCTCACCACCTATGAGGGGGGAAGATACGCAGTATTTT. The encoded protein is CASSPPMRGEDTQYF. The V gene is TRBV18, the J gene TRBJ2-3; tentatively, D is TRBD1 or TRBD2 (6 bases each). This CDR3 spans 15 amino acids. CDR1 and CDR2 from the germline V gene are KGHSH and LQKENI. The V and J ends lost 0 bases and 5 bases respectively, with 12 bases between them.

The chain has TRBV7-8 and TRBJ1-1; 7 bases fit TRBD1. In germline, CDR1 is SGHVS, CDR2 FQNEAQ. After removal of 3 bases from V and 1 base from J, the junction contained 5 bases not matched to a gene. The CDR3 is made up of 15 amino acids. The CDR3 nucleotides are TGTGCCAGCAGCTTGCCGGACAGGTCGAACACTGAAGCTTTCTTT. This sequence encodes CASSLPDRSNTEAFF.

The V and J genes are TRBV6-5 and TRBJ1-1; D is possibly TRBD1 (5 bases). Germline-derived CDR1 and CDR2 are MNHEY and SVGAGI. There are 13 residues in the CDR3. V was cut by 4 bases and J by 7 bases, with 13 bases left in between. In DNA, the CDR3 is TGTGCCAGCAGTTCCGCTCAGGGAGGTGAAGCTTTCTTT. This translates into CASSSAQGGEAFF.